The following is a TCR beta chain sequence with its context. The junction shows a germline mismatch at one end, possibly a read error. Germline-derived CDR1 and CDR2 are SGHVS and FQNEAQ. The CDR3 contains 17 residues. These data are taken from a study of OX40 agonist ivuxolimab in advanced cancers. Looking at the study overall: Patients undergoing dose escalation presented with hepatocellular carcinoma, melanoma, renal cell or head and neck cancer. At 82.7% male, the cohort had a mean age of about 60 years, ranging from about 23 to 79. Roughly two fifths of patients had received prior checkpoint inhibitor therapy.

TCRdb's table, derived via immunoSEQ multiplex PCR, lists solely in-frame clones and lacks some. This sample has 70,000 to 95,000 clones, with around 85% found just once. Autoimmune disease history or systemic immunosuppression barred patients. The receptor comes from an adult with an advanced solid tumor such as melanoma, head and neck, liver or kidney cancer. Sequencing was performed on CD4+ or CD8+ T cells sorted from blood, taken in a trial of the OX40 agonist ivuxolimab. The chain is built from TRBV7-8 and TRBJ2-7; D may match TRBD1 or TRBD2 (9 bases each). The CDR3: CASSLAGQGAGLGEQYF. In nucleotides, the CDR3 is TGTGCCAGCAGCCTAGCGGGACAGGGCGCAGGGCTCGGGGAGCAGTACTTC.